What follows are 14 T cell receptor beta chains derived from one specimen sequenced in a study of OX40 agonist ivuxolimab in advanced cancers. Method: immunoSEQ multiplex PCR; TCRdb's copy keeps in-frame clones and lacks some. The table includes about 84,000 clones, about 93% detected once. This sample comprised CD4+ or CD8+ T cells sorted from blood, obtained in a trial of the OX40 agonist ivuxolimab. All receptors derive from an adult with an advanced solid tumor such as melanoma, head and neck, liver or kidney cancer.

This CDR3 is CASIPMAGDKGTYEQYF. The CDR3 DNA reads TGTGCCAGCATCCCTATGGCCGGGGACAAGGGGACCTACGAGCAGTACTTC. This rearrangement joins TRBV7-3 to TRBJ2-7; weak D call: TRBD1 (6 bases). Trimming left V 7 bases short and J 2 bases short, with 24 bases between. Germline V lookup: CDR1 SGHTA, CDR2 FQGTGA. The CDR3 length is 17 residues.

This chain links TRBV5-8 with TRBJ1-4, with D possibly matching TRBD1 (6 bases). Germline V gene lookup returns CDR1 SGHTS and CDR2 YDEGEE. The V end lost 5 bases, the J end lost 7 bases, and 15 bases lay between the germline ends. The CDR3 consists of 14 residues. The CDR3 DNA follows: TGTGCCAGCAGACTTCACAGGGCTGCTGAAAAACTGTTTTTT. It is translated as CASRLHRAAEKLFF.

The CDR3 loop is CASSLLGQGQETQYF. The CDR3 coding sequence is TGCGCCAGCAGCTTATTAGGACAGGGTCAAGAGACCCAGTACTTC. The chain recombines TRBV5-1 with TRBJ2-5; 8 bases line up with TRBD1. This CDR3 is built from 15 residues. Germline V gene lookup returns CDR1 SGHRS and CDR2 YFSETQ. After removal of 2 bases from V and 2 bases from J, the junction contained 5 bases not matched to a gene.

The count of this clone is one. The chain uses TRBV6-5 and TRBJ2-5; D is unresolved. The CDR3 runs 13 residues. The V end lost 7 bases, the J end lost 4 bases, and 13 bases lay between the germline ends. Per the germline V gene, CDR1 is MNHEY and CDR2 is SVGAGI. The CDR3 DNA reads as TGTGCCAGCACCGACCACTCCTCAGAGACCCAGTACTTC. It codes for CASTDHSSETQYF.

The chain employs TRBV13 and TRBJ2-1; 10 nucleotides match TRBD2. CDR1 is PRHDT and CDR2 is FYEKMQ in the germline V gene (reference sequence). With V trimmed by 5 bases and J by 4 bases, 8 bases remained unmatched. CDR3 size: 16 residues. The CDR3 sequence: CASSVPAGGVYNEQFF. CDR3 DNA: TGTGCCAGCAGCGTGCCAGCGGGGGGGGTTTACAATGAGCAGTTCTTC.

V is TRBV27 and J is TRBJ2-3, with 10 bases matching TRBD1. Unmatched junction bases numbered 5, after V lost 2 bases and J lost 6 bases. This CDR3 has 15 amino acids. Germline lookup yields CDR1 MNHEY and CDR2 SMNVEV (reference sequence). The CDR3 DNA reads TGTGCCAGCAGTTTAACCTGGACAGGGGGGGATACGCAGTATTTT. Its translation: CASSLTWTGGDTQYF.

This clone has only one observation. The V call is TRBV5-1, the J call TRBJ2-5; D not certain. Germline V gene data show CDR1 as SGHRS and CDR2 as YFSETQ. The CDR3 length is 13 residues. V lost 0 bases, J lost 5 bases, and 8 bases lay in between. In DNA, the CDR3 is TGCGCCAGCAGCTTGGCCGGGTGGGAGACCCAGTACTTC. This codes for CASSLAGWETQYF.

This rearrangement joins TRBV11-2 to TRBJ2-1, with D possibly called TRBD1 or TRBD2 (5 bases each). This CDR3 is 17 amino acids long. Trimming removed 5 bases from V and 15 bases from J, with 32 bases in between. Germline CDR1 and CDR2: SGHAT and FQNNGV. DNA for the CDR3: TGTGCCAGCAGCCCAAACCTCAGGGACCCCATGCGCCCCCTCGGGTTCTTC. Its translation: CASSPNLRDPMRPLGFF.

The chain is built from TRBV7-6 and TRBJ2-3, with 9 bases aligning to TRBD2. The J segment lost 2 bases and the V segment lost 5 bases, leaving 11 bases of the junction unmatched. Germline CDR1 SGHVS, CDR2 FNYEAQ. The CDR3 covers 17 residues. CDR3 nucleotide sequence: TGTGCCAGCAGCCGGCGCCTAGCGGGGAGCACCACAGATACGCAGTATTTT. It specifies CASSRRLAGSTTDTQYF.

The chain joins TRBV28 to TRBJ1-5; 7 bases align to TRBD1. This CDR3 comprises 14 residues. The J segment lost 6 bases and the V segment lost 6 bases, leaving 8 bases of the junction unmatched. Germline V gene data show CDR1 as MDHEN and CDR2 as SYDVKM. This chain's CDR3 is CASRLQGTGQPQHF. Here the CDR3 DNA reads TGTGCCAGCAGATTACAGGGGACGGGTCAGCCCCAGCATTTT.

This clone was observed once. This chain joins TRBV6-1 and TRBJ2-1; a weak D match, TRBD2 (7 bases). V was pared by 1 base and J by 3 bases, with 16 bases between. CDR1 and CDR2 from the germline V gene are MNHNS and SASEGT. The CDR3 sequence is 17 residues long. The CDR3 is CASSEEGRGLNYNEQFF. CDR3 coding DNA: TGTGCCAGCAGTGAAGAAGGGCGGGGGCTTAACTACAATGAGCAGTTCTTC.

This chain links TRBV6-1 with TRBJ2-7; a weak D match, TRBD2 (5 bases). Germline CDR1 reads MNHNS; CDR2 reads SASEGT. Trimming cost V 8 bases and J 2 bases, with 13 bases left between them. The length of the CDR3 is 13 residues. The CDR3: CASAPSGTYEQYF. CDR3 DNA sequence: TGTGCCAGCGCACCCTCGGGGACCTACGAGCAGTACTTC.

The rearrangement uses TRBV6-5 and TRBJ2-2, with TRBD2 matching over 7 bases. The V segment lost 7 bases and the J segment 0 bases; nucleotides outside the gene matches: 5. Germline CDR1 reads MNHEY; CDR2 reads SVGAGI. The CDR3 has 15 amino acids. The CDR3 is CASTPGLANTGELFF. The CDR3, as DNA: TGTGCCAGCACCCCCGGACTAGCGAACACCGGGGAGCTGTTTTTT.

This rearrangement joins TRBV4-2 to TRBJ2-5; 11 bases line up with TRBD2. Trimming at V came to 4 bases and at J to 14 bases, leaving 9 bases not matched to a gene. Germline loops: CDR1 LGHNA, CDR2 YNFKEQ. This CDR3 is built from 13 residues. As DNA, the CDR3 is TGTGCCAGCAGCCCTCGACTAGCGGGATACGTCTACTTC. Its translation is CASSPRLAGYVYF.